The rows below give T cell receptor beta chains drawn from one sample of a study of a mutant IDH1 vaccine in newly diagnosed glioma. The assay was immunoSEQ multiplex PCR, and TCRdb's table has in-frame clones only and misses some. Among about 68,000 clones listed, 75% to 85% were seen once. Material: PBMCs, obtained from a glioma patient treated with radiotherapy, temozolomide or both. These receptors all come from a man aged 50 or older with glioma. Each CDR3 is given with its conserved first and last residue. Each record gives: V gene, D gene, clone size, J gene, CDR3 DNA, CDR3 protein. The D gene is left open where the match is weak. Where a row states a size, it is once, few, many or the class of an expanded clone; other rows omit it.

V gene: TRBV5-6; D gene: TRBD1; clone size: NA; J gene: TRBJ2-7; CDR3 DNA: TGTGCCAGCAGCCAGGACAGGTACGAGCAGTACTTC; CDR3 protein: CASSQDRYEQYF
V gene: TRBV4-3; D gene: NA; clone size: NA; J gene: TRBJ1-5; CDR3 DNA: TGCGCCAGCAGCCAAGAAAGCAGTCTTAATCAGCCCCAGCATTTT; CDR3 protein: CASSQESSLNQPQHF
V gene: TRBV5-1; D gene: NA; clone size: NA; J gene: TRBJ2-7; CDR3 DNA: TGCGCCAGCAGCCCGGACCCAGGTAAGTACTACGAGCAGTACTTC; CDR3 protein: CASSPDPGKYYEQYF
V gene: TRBV19; D gene: NA; clone size: NA; J gene: TRBJ1-4; CDR3 DNA: TGTGCCAGCCGACCTATTGGGACTCGGCTTGAGCTGTTTTTT; CDR3 protein: CASRPIGTRLELFF
V gene: TRBV9; D gene: NA; clone size: NA; J gene: TRBJ1-2; CDR3 DNA: TGTGCCAGCAGCGCAGAAACCACCGGATTCTATGGCTACACCTTC; CDR3 protein: CASSAETTGFYGYTF
V gene: TRBV27; D gene: TRBD2; clone size: NA; J gene: TRBJ2-7; CDR3 DNA: TGTGCCAGCAGACTAGCGGGGGGCTCCTACGAGCAGTACTTC; CDR3 protein: CASRLAGGSYEQYF
V gene: TRBV30; D gene: NA; clone size: NA; J gene: TRBJ1-2; CDR3 DNA: TGTGCCTGGAGTGTTGAGGCTAACTATGGCTACACCTTC; CDR3 protein: CAWSVEANYGYTF
V gene: TRBV7-9; D gene: NA; clone size: NA; J gene: TRBJ1-1; CDR3 DNA: TGTGCCAGCAGCTTAGTAGGCGATGAAGCTTTCTTT; CDR3 protein: CASSLVGDEAFF
V gene: TRBV4-3; D gene: NA; clone size: once; J gene: TRBJ1-1; CDR3 DNA: TGCGCCAGCAGCCAAGATATGACCGCCACTGAAGCTTTCTTT; CDR3 protein: CASSQDMTATEAFF
V gene: TRBV5-1; D gene: NA; clone size: once; J gene: TRBJ1-1; CDR3 DNA: TGCGCCAGCAGCTCGGACAGCCTGGGTGTCGCTTTCTTT; CDR3 protein: CASSSDSLGVAFF
V gene: TRBV28; D gene: NA; clone size: NA; J gene: TRBJ1-5; CDR3 DNA: TGTGCCAGCAGTTTGGGAGGGCAGCCCCAGCATTTT; CDR3 protein: CASSLGGQPQHF
V gene: TRBV5-1; D gene: NA; clone size: NA; J gene: TRBJ2-5; CDR3 DNA: TGCGCCAGCAGCTTGCAAGGAGGAGTAGGTCAAGAGACCCAGTACTTC; CDR3 protein: CASSLQGGVGQETQYF
V gene: TRBV29-1; D gene: TRBD1; clone size: NA; J gene: TRBJ1-2; CDR3 DNA: TGCAGCGTTGGAGGACAGGGGGTGGGTGGCTACACCTTC; CDR3 protein: CSVGGQGVGGYTF
V gene: TRBV18; D gene: NA; clone size: NA; J gene: TRBJ1-1; CDR3 DNA: TGTGCCAGCTCACCCGTAAGGGGGAGGGGGAACACTGAAGCTTTCTTT; CDR3 protein: CASSPVRGRGNTEAFF
V gene: TRBV20-1; D gene: NA; clone size: NA; J gene: TRBJ2-5; CDR3 DNA: TGCAGTGCAGTTCACCAAGAGACCCAGTACTTC; CDR3 protein: CSAVHQETQYF
V gene: TRBV5-1; D gene: NA; clone size: NA; J gene: TRBJ2-2; CDR3 DNA: TGCGCCAGCAGCCCGGAACGGGGTAACACCGGGGAGCTGTTTTTT; CDR3 protein: CASSPERGNTGELFF
V gene: TRBV27; D gene: TRBD1; clone size: NA; J gene: TRBJ2-5; CDR3 DNA: TGTGCCAGCAGTGGGACAGTAGGCCAAGAGACCCAGTACTTC; CDR3 protein: CASSGTVGQETQYF
V gene: TRBV5-1; D gene: TRBD1; clone size: once; J gene: TRBJ1-1; CDR3 DNA: TGCGCCAGCAGCTCTTGGGACAGGGGAAGCACTGAAGCTTTCTTT; CDR3 protein: CASSSWDRGSTEAFF
V gene: TRBV29-1; D gene: NA; clone size: few; J gene: TRBJ1-4; CDR3 DNA: TGCAGCGTCACCAGGGATGTGGATGAAAAACTGTTTTTT; CDR3 protein: CSVTRDVDEKLFF
V gene: TRBV10-3; D gene: NA; clone size: NA; J gene: TRBJ1-3; CDR3 DNA: TGTGCCATCAGTGAGTCGACATCAAAATCAGGAAACACCATATATTTT; CDR3 protein: CAISESTSKSGNTIYF
V gene: TRBV30; D gene: NA; clone size: NA; J gene: TRBJ1-2; CDR3 DNA: TGTGCCTGGTCTTTTCTCCAGGGAGATGGCTACACCTTC; CDR3 protein: CAWSFLQGDGYTF
V gene: TRBV7-2; D gene: NA; clone size: NA; J gene: TRBJ2-7; CDR3 DNA: TGTGCCAGCAGCCCTAGCTCCTACGAGCAGTACTTC; CDR3 protein: CASSPSSYEQYF
V gene: TRBV4-2; D gene: NA; clone size: NA; J gene: TRBJ2-1; CDR3 DNA: TGTGCCAGCAGCCAAGCCGCCGGGAACTCCTACAATGAGCAGTTCTTC; CDR3 protein: CASSQAAGNSYNEQFF
V gene: TRBV28; D gene: TRBD1; clone size: once; J gene: TRBJ2-7; CDR3 DNA: TGTGCCAGCAGTTCCGGACAGGGAATCTACGAGCAGTACTTC; CDR3 protein: CASSSGQGIYEQYF
V gene: TRBV19; D gene: NA; clone size: NA; J gene: TRBJ1-1; CDR3 DNA: TGTGCCAGTAGTATTGGACAAATGAACACTGAAGCTTTCTTT; CDR3 protein: CASSIGQMNTEAFF
V gene: TRBV5-4; D gene: TRBD2; clone size: NA; J gene: TRBJ2-7; CDR3 DNA: TGTGCCAGCAGCCCGGAGGGCGGGAGCTCCTACGAGCAGTACTTC; CDR3 protein: CASSPEGGSSYEQYF
V gene: TRBV30; D gene: TRBD2; clone size: NA; J gene: TRBJ2-3; CDR3 DNA: TGTGCCTGGAGTGTAGGAAGAAGCGGGGGGCCCTACACAGATACGCAGTATTTT; CDR3 protein: CAWSVGRSGGPYTDTQYF
V gene: TRBV5-4; D gene: TRBD1; clone size: NA; J gene: TRBJ2-7; CDR3 DNA: TGTGCCAGCAGCGCCGGGACAGGGGCCCTCGAGCAGTACTTC; CDR3 protein: CASSAGTGALEQYF
V gene: TRBV5-6; D gene: NA; clone size: NA; J gene: TRBJ2-2; CDR3 DNA: TGTGCCAGCAGCCCCGGACAGATTACCGGGGAGCTGTTTTTT; CDR3 protein: CASSPGQITGELFF
V gene: TRBV5-1; D gene: NA; clone size: once; J gene: TRBJ2-6; CDR3 DNA: TGCGCCAGCACCATCGCGGCGGTAACTGGGGCCAACGTCCTGACTTTC; CDR3 protein: CASTIAAVTGANVLTF
V gene: TRBV10-1; D gene: NA; clone size: NA; J gene: TRBJ2-5; CDR3 DNA: TGCGCCAGCAGTGAATTTCTGGTGGGGGAGACCCAGTACTTC; CDR3 protein: CASSEFLVGETQYF
V gene: TRBV30; D gene: NA; clone size: NA; J gene: TRBJ1-1; CDR3 DNA: TGTGCCTGGAGTAGGACAGCAGAAGCTTTCTTT; CDR3 protein: CAWSRTAEAFF
V gene: TRBV25-1; D gene: NA; clone size: NA; J gene: TRBJ1-4; CDR3 DNA: TGTGCCAGCAGTGAAGGGGGGATTATCGAAAAACTGTTTTTT; CDR3 protein: CASSEGGIIEKLFF
V gene: TRBV19; D gene: TRBD1; clone size: few; J gene: TRBJ1-4; CDR3 DNA: TGTGCCAGCCAGGGGACAGCTAATGAAAAACTGTTTTTT; CDR3 protein: CASQGTANEKLFF
V gene: TRBV5-1; D gene: NA; clone size: NA; J gene: TRBJ1-3; CDR3 DNA: TGCGCCAGCAGCTTGGTAGGGATAGGAAACACCATATATTTT; CDR3 protein: CASSLVGIGNTIYF
V gene: TRBV6-1; D gene: NA; clone size: NA; J gene: TRBJ1-1; CDR3 DNA: TGTGCCAGCAGTCTATCATACCTGAACACTGAAGCTTTCTTT; CDR3 protein: CASSLSYLNTEAFF
V gene: TRBV5-5; D gene: NA; clone size: NA; J gene: TRBJ1-2; CDR3 DNA: TGTGCCAGCAGCTTGGCCTCGGGACCCCGCTATGGCTACACCTTC; CDR3 protein: CASSLASGPRYGYTF
V gene: TRBV4-2; D gene: NA; clone size: NA; J gene: TRBJ2-7; CDR3 DNA: TGTGCCAGCAGCCAAGATCCCAGGGAAGGCGAGCAGTACTTC; CDR3 protein: CASSQDPREGEQYF
V gene: TRBV25-1; D gene: NA; clone size: NA; J gene: TRBJ2-3; CDR3 DNA: TGTGCCAGCAGTGCCAGGGGCCGCACAGATACGCAGTATTTT; CDR3 protein: CASSARGRTDTQYF
V gene: TRBV29-1; D gene: NA; clone size: once; J gene: TRBJ1-5; CDR3 DNA: TGCAGCGTTGGCGGAGCCAATCAGCCCCAGCATTTT; CDR3 protein: CSVGGANQPQHF
V gene: TRBV7-9; D gene: NA; clone size: NA; J gene: TRBJ1-5; CDR3 DNA: TGTGCCAGCAGCCCTTGGGGGGAGAGAGATCAGCCCCAGCATTTT; CDR3 protein: CASSPWGERDQPQHF
V gene: TRBV4-2; D gene: NA; clone size: once; J gene: TRBJ2-7; CDR3 DNA: TGTGCCAGCAGTCAAGAAAAAGGGGCAGTCCCAACCTACGAGCAGTACTTC; CDR3 protein: CASSQEKGAVPTYEQYF
V gene: TRBV7-6; D gene: TRBD2; clone size: NA; J gene: TRBJ2-3; CDR3 DNA: TGTGCCAGCAGCAAGGTATCAGCTAGCGGGGGAGCAGATACGCAGTATTTT; CDR3 protein: CASSKVSASGGADTQYF
V gene: TRBV7-2; D gene: NA; clone size: NA; J gene: TRBJ2-2; CDR3 DNA: TGTGCCAGCAGCTTAGTACCCCAGGCCGGGGAGCTGTTTTTT; CDR3 protein: CASSLVPQAGELFF
V gene: TRBV5-6; D gene: TRBD1; clone size: NA; J gene: TRBJ1-2; CDR3 DNA: TGTGCCAGCAGTAAAACAGGGGAGGGATATGGCTACACCTTC; CDR3 protein: CASSKTGEGYGYTF
V gene: TRBV27; D gene: NA; clone size: once; J gene: TRBJ2-5; CDR3 DNA: TGTGCCAGCAGTACCCGGACTTCGGGGGAGACCCAGTACTTC; CDR3 protein: CASSTRTSGETQYF
V gene: TRBV5-1; D gene: NA; clone size: NA; J gene: TRBJ2-2; CDR3 DNA: TGCGCCAGCAGGGATTCCAACCGGGAGCTGTTTTTT; CDR3 protein: CASRDSNRELFF
V gene: TRBV13; D gene: NA; clone size: NA; J gene: TRBJ1-1; CDR3 DNA: TGTGCCAGCAGCCCGCGTGGGTATACTGAAGCTTTCTTT; CDR3 protein: CASSPRGYTEAFF
V gene: TRBV21-1; D gene: NA; clone size: NA; J gene: TRBJ1-2; CDR3 DNA: TGTGCCAGCAGCTTCACAACTAAGTCTAACTATGGCTACACCTTC; CDR3 protein: CASSFTTKSNYGYTF
V gene: TRBV28; D gene: NA; clone size: NA; J gene: TRBJ2-2; CDR3 DNA: TGTGCCAGCAGGGACCGGCCTAACACCGGGGAGCTGTTTTTT; CDR3 protein: CASRDRPNTGELFF
V gene: TRBV6-1; D gene: TRBD1; clone size: NA; J gene: TRBJ1-1; CDR3 DNA: TGTGCCAGCAGTCCCCGGGACAGGGAGACTGAAGCTTTCTTT; CDR3 protein: CASSPRDRETEAFF
V gene: TRBV6-1; D gene: TRBD1; clone size: NA; J gene: TRBJ2-2; CDR3 DNA: TGTGCCAGCAGATACAGGGGTAGGACCGGGGAGCTGTTTTTT; CDR3 protein: CASRYRGRTGELFF
V gene: TRBV14; D gene: TRBD1; clone size: NA; J gene: TRBJ1-1; CDR3 DNA: TGTGCCAGCAGCCCCCTGGACAGGGGGCGGACTGAAGCTTTCTTT; CDR3 protein: CASSPLDRGRTEAFF
V gene: TRBV20-1; D gene: NA; clone size: NA; J gene: TRBJ2-7; CDR3 DNA: TGCAGTGCTAAACAGGGAGACGAGCAGTACTTC; CDR3 protein: CSAKQGDEQYF
V gene: TRBV6-1; D gene: TRBD1; clone size: once; J gene: TRBJ2-7; CDR3 DNA: TGTGCCAGCCGGGGACAGGGCCACGAGCAGTACTTC; CDR3 protein: CASRGQGHEQYF
V gene: TRBV19; D gene: NA; clone size: few; J gene: TRBJ2-2; CDR3 DNA: TGTGCCAGTAGTCCGGGGGGCGCGTCGGGCACCGGGGAGCTGTTTTTT; CDR3 protein: CASSPGGASGTGELFF